This T cell receptor beta chain comes out of a study of T cell repertoires in cytomegalovirus infection. Study-level points and caveats: Public TCR beta family frequency separated CMV-and-HLA carriers, including in an independent cohort.

Each CDR3 protein gets one entry after TCRdb re-called the reads with MiXCR. The data contain some 220,000 distinct CDR3 sequences, 6% to 8% of them singletons. Concerning this clonotype itself: Its antigen remains unidentified.

Sample: PBMCs. This TCR was sampled from a human donor in good health (CMV status not recorded). Some clones in this sample may be carry-over from other donors' samples.

The CDR3 sequence is CASSVGPVRNTEAFF. In DNA, the CDR3 is TGTGCCAGCAGCGTAGGGCCCGTACGGAACACTGAAGCTTTCTTT. This rearrangement joins TRBV9 to TRBJ1-1, with D unclear. CDR1 is SGDLS and CDR2 is YYNGEE in the germline V gene. Trimming took 0 bases from V and 1 from J, leaving 10 bases between them. This CDR3 has 15 amino acids.